Ten or more counts support the clone carrying this TCR beta chain. Its target is unknown. The sample is drawn from a study of blood T cells in healthy people across ages. Study outcomes and limitations: The donors' CMV status was not determined, possibly confounding changes in expanded clonotypes. One million T cells yielded diversity estimates that were considered underestimates. In older individuals, TCR beta diversity per million T cells was lower, falling roughly linearly with age.

Sample-barcoded 5' priming and a J-beta primer mix drove a second PCR of 7 to 11 cycles. From the 5' RACE reads, TCRdb called clonotypes with MiXCR, one entry per CDR3 protein. The table shows hundreds of thousands of distinct CDR3 sequences, with 52% occurring only once. Each individual donor underwent a draw of about 9.1 milliliters of peripheral blood. Per germline, CDR1 MNHNY and CDR2 SVGAGI (reference sequence). Trimming left V 5 bases short and J 0 bases short, with 8 bases between. The CDR3 is 14 residues long. The chain couples TRBV6-6 to TRBJ2-1; tentative D call: TRBD2 (5 bases). The clonotype originates from a woman aged 80 or over in good health. The sequenced material came from blood. This CDR3 reads CASSPGSSYNEQFF. The CDR3 nucleotides read TGTGCCAGCAGTCCGGGATCCTCCTACAATGAGCAGTTCTTC.